This T cell receptor beta chain comes out of a study of T cells in Graves' hyperthyroidism and ophthalmopathy. Template material for amplifying TCR beta CDR3 regions consisted of RNA transcripts. Primed by the HTBI set, a first-round RT-PCR was run on the TCR CDR3. TCRdb redid the calling of the multiplex PCR reads with MiXCR, one entry per CDR3 protein. The profile shows nearly 750,000 distinct CDR3 sequences, roughly a third of them singletons. V was clipped by 0 bases and J by 4 bases, with 12 bases between them. Germline assignment: CDR1 MGHRA and CDR2 YSYEKL. CDR3 length equals 16 residues. This TCR came from a woman in her thirties or forties with Graves' hyperthyroidism. The material sequenced was blood. The V call is TRBV4-1, the J call TRBJ2-2; D is unclear. DNA of the CDR3: TGCGCCAGCAGCCAAGATCAGGAGCTCCTCACCGGGGAGCTGTTTTTT. Translated, it gives CASSQDQELLTGELFF.